The rows below give T cell receptor beta chains drawn from one sample of a study of Graves' ophthalmopathy and Graves' hyperthyroidism. TCRdb re-analysed the multiplex PCR reads in MiXCR, keeping a single row per CDR3 protein. Here the sample spans about 740,000 distinct CDR3 sequences, roughly 41% being singletons. Material: peripheral blood. The receptor source for this set is an adult man with Graves' ophthalmopathy. Both conserved end residues are part of each CDR3. A D gene is named only where the DNA matches it firmly. Expanded clones are given a class, and other clones once, few, many or no size at all.

V: TRBV7-8; size: few; J: TRBJ1-1; D: -; CDR3: CASSLRPRNTEAFF; DNA: TGTGCCAGCAGCTTGCGACCCCGAAACACTGAAGCTTTCTTT
V: TRBV7-9; size: many; J: TRBJ1-2; D: -; CDR3: CASSTVEGNGYTF; DNA: TGTGCCAGCAGTACCGTGGAGGGGAACGGCTACACCTTC
V: TRBV2; size: -; J: TRBJ1-6; D: TRBD1; CDR3: CATADRENSPLHF; DNA: TGTGCCACTGCGGACAGGGAGAATTCACCCCTCCACTTT
V: TRBV7-2; size: -; J: TRBJ2-7; D: TRBD2; CDR3: CASSLGWAGAYEQYF; DNA: TGTGCCAGCAGCTTAGGGTGGGCGGGGGCCTACGAGCAGTACTTC
V: TRBV7-9; size: -; J: TRBJ2-5; D: -; CDR3: CASSLAGHTLQETQYF; DNA: TGTGCCAGCAGCTTAGCAGGGCACACCTTACAAGAGACCCAGTACTTC
V: TRBV15; size: -; J: TRBJ1-5; D: TRBD1; CDR3: CATSRDGQGHQPQHF; DNA: TGTGCCACCAGCAGAGATGGACAGGGGCACCAGCCCCAGCATTTT
V: TRBV12-3/TRBV12-4; size: -; J: TRBJ2-5; D: -; CDR3: CASSSPAGSGETQYF; DNA: TGTGCCAGCAGCTCCCCGGCAGGGTCTGGGGAGACCCAGTACTTC
V: TRBV10-3; size: -; J: TRBJ1-2; D: TRBD1; CDR3: CAISEWDRGLSGYTF; DNA: TGTGCCATCAGTGAGTGGGACAGGGGGCTGAGCGGCTACACCTTC
V: TRBV15; size: -; J: TRBJ2-7; D: -; CDR3: CARDRTAGEQYF; DNA: TGTGCTAGAGATCGCACGGCTGGCGAGCAGTACTTC
V: TRBV25-1; size: few; J: TRBJ2-7; D: TRBD1; CDR3: CASSHPPGTGDPEQYF; DNA: TGTGCCAGCAGCCATCCCCCCGGGACAGGGGATCCGGAGCAGTACTTC
V: TRBV7-2; size: many; J: TRBJ2-7; D: TRBD2; CDR3: CASSLVVGRDRSYEQYF; DNA: TGTGCCAGCAGCTTAGTCGTCGGGAGGGACCGCTCCTACGAGCAGTACTTC
V: TRBV7-3; size: few; J: TRBJ1-4; D: -; CDR3: CASSTGPNEKLFF; DNA: TGTGCCAGCAGTACAGGGCCTAATGAAAAACTGTTTTTT
V: TRBV10-3; size: -; J: TRBJ2-7; D: TRBD1; CDR3: CAISVTGFIYEQYF; DNA: TGTGCCATCAGCGTGACAGGGTTCATCTACGAGCAGTACTTC
V: TRBV25-1; size: -; J: TRBJ1-6; D: -; CDR3: CASSARDALSPLHF; DNA: TGTGCCAGCAGTGCTAGAGATGCCCTTTCACCCCTCCACTTT
V: TRBV20-1; size: -; J: TRBJ2-5; D: TRBD2; CDR3: CSASPGLAGGKETQYF; DNA: TGCAGTGCTAGTCCGGGACTAGCGGGAGGGAAAGAGACCCAGTACTTC
V: TRBV6-5; size: few; J: TRBJ2-7; D: TRBD1; CDR3: CASSYGQVTYEQYF; DNA: TGTGCCAGCAGTTACGGACAGGTGACCTACGAGCAGTACTTC
V: TRBV10-3; size: -; J: TRBJ1-5; D: TRBD1; CDR3: CAISGSGTGDQPQHF; DNA: TGTGCCATCAGTGGTTCCGGGACAGGGGATCAGCCCCAGCATTTT
V: TRBV24-1; size: -; J: TRBJ1-5; D: -; CDR3: CATSDPGRTDQPQHF; DNA: TGTGCCACCAGTGACCCCGGACGGACCGATCAGCCCCAGCATTTT
V: TRBV7-9; size: -; J: TRBJ1-3; D: -; CDR3: CASSLEMGAGGNTIYF; DNA: TGTGCCAGCAGCTTAGAGATGGGGGCCGGTGGAAACACCATATATTTT
V: TRBV19; size: -; J: TRBJ2-5; D: -; CDR3: CASSIAGTVKETQYF; DNA: TGTGCCAGTAGTATAGCTGGGACGGTGAAAGAGACCCAGTACTTC
V: TRBV20-1; size: -; J: TRBJ1-5; D: -; CDR3: CSASEGSSNQPQHF; DNA: TGCAGTGCTAGTGAAGGGAGTAGCAATCAGCCCCAGCATTTT
V: TRBV5-1; size: few; J: TRBJ2-7; D: TRBD1; CDR3: CASSSSRGSREQYF; DNA: TGCGCCAGCAGTTCCAGCAGGGGGTCGCGGGAGCAGTACTTC
V: TRBV12-3/TRBV12-4; size: once; J: TRBJ1-1; D: -; CDR3: CASSLQFTSQIYTEAFF; DNA: TGTGCCAGCAGTTTACAATTTACTAGTCAAATCTACACTGAAGCTTTCTTT
V: TRBV11-1; size: many; J: TRBJ1-2; D: -; CDR3: CASSPAGRVDGYTF; DNA: TGTGCCAGCAGCCCAGCAGGGAGGGTCGATGGCTACACCTTC
V: TRBV5-5; size: -; J: TRBJ1-1; D: TRBD1; CDR3: CASSLLTGNTEAFF; DNA: TGTGCCAGCAGCTTGTTGACAGGGAATACTGAAGCTTTCTTT
V: TRBV2; size: -; J: TRBJ2-5; D: -; CDR3: CASSEKLATKETQYF; DNA: TGTGCCAGCAGTGAAAAACTAGCCACGAAAGAGACCCAGTACTTC
V: TRBV16; size: -; J: TRBJ2-7; D: -; CDR3: CASSPRGLYEQYF; DNA: TGTGCCAGCAGCCCACGGGGGCTCTACGAGCAGTACTTC
V: TRBV20-1; size: -; J: TRBJ2-2; D: -; CDR3: CSATAGRGELFF; DNA: TGCAGTGCTACGGCGGGGAGGGGGGAGCTGTTTTTT
V: TRBV2; size: few; J: TRBJ1-4; D: -; CDR3: CASSERGGGEKLFF; DNA: TGTGCCAGCAGTGAAAGAGGGGGGGGTGAAAAACTGTTTTTT
V: TRBV7-9; size: -; J: TRBJ2-5; D: -; CDR3: CASSLGAMGTQYF; DNA: TGTGCCAGCAGCTTAGGCGCCATGGGAACCCAGTACTTC
V: TRBV12-3/TRBV12-4; size: -; J: TRBJ2-7; D: -; CDR3: CASSGTRGFYEQYF; DNA: TGTGCCAGCAGTGGGACGAGGGGATTCTACGAGCAGTACTTC
V: TRBV15; size: -; J: TRBJ2-7; D: -; CDR3: CATSSPSWVSYEQYF; DNA: TGTGCCACCAGCAGCCCCTCATGGGTCTCCTACGAGCAGTACTTC
V: TRBV24-1; size: -; J: TRBJ2-2; D: -; CDR3: CATSEFRVLTAGELFF; DNA: TGTGCCACCAGTGAATTTAGGGTTTTAACGGCCGGGGAGCTGTTTTTT
V: TRBV10-3; size: many; J: TRBJ1-1; D: -; CDR3: CAISGRTEAFF; DNA: TGTGCCATCAGTGGACGTACTGAAGCTTTCTTT
V: TRBV9; size: -; J: TRBJ1-6; D: TRBD1; CDR3: CASSVDDRGRNSPLHF; DNA: TGTGCCAGCAGCGTAGATGACAGGGGGCGGAATTCACCCCTCCACTTT
V: TRBV20-1; size: -; J: TRBJ2-7; D: -; CDR3: CSAPVSGSYEQYF; DNA: TGCAGTGCTCCTGTCAGTGGATCCTACGAGCAGTACTTC
V: TRBV6-5; size: -; J: TRBJ1-5; D: -; CDR3: CASSAPGLNQPQHF; DNA: TGTGCCAGCAGTGCCCCGGGACTCAATCAGCCCCAGCATTTT
V: TRBV7-9; size: -; J: TRBJ1-2; D: -; CDR3: CARHAAPLSYGYTF; DNA: TGTGCCCGACACGCCGCCCCTCTGAGCTATGGCTACACCTTC
V: TRBV2; size: -; J: TRBJ1-1; D: TRBD1; CDR3: CASTGQGRGLGAFF; DNA: TGTGCCAGCACCGGACAGGGAAGGGGGCTGGGTGCTTTCTTT
V: TRBV15; size: many; J: TRBJ1-2; D: TRBD1; CDR3: CATSRPSGTGGYGYTF; DNA: TGTGCCACCAGCAGACCTTCCGGGACAGGGGGATATGGCTACACCTTC
V: TRBV20-1; size: few; J: TRBJ1-2; D: TRBD1; CDR3: CSARDSGQSYGYTF; DNA: TGCAGTGCTAGAGATTCGGGACAGAGCTATGGCTACACCTTC
V: TRBV25-1; size: many; J: TRBJ1-1; D: -; CDR3: CASRTGTGNAEAFF; DNA: TGTGCCAGCAGGACAGGAACGGGGAACGCTGAAGCTTTCTTT
V: TRBV29-1; size: -; J: TRBJ1-1; D: TRBD1; CDR3: CSLQGGRDTEAFF; DNA: TGCAGCCTTCAGGGGGGAAGGGACACTGAAGCTTTCTTT
V: TRBV7-2; size: -; J: TRBJ2-5; D: -; CDR3: CASQDWRGQETQYF; DNA: TGTGCCAGCCAAGATTGGCGGGGGCAGGAGACCCAGTACTTC
V: TRBV5-7; size: -; J: TRBJ1-5; D: -; CDR3: CASSASATGRIQPQHF; DNA: TGTGCCAGCAGCGCTTCGGCCACCGGGCGGATCCAGCCCCAGCATTTT
V: TRBV7-9; size: many; J: TRBJ2-6; D: -; CDR3: CAPTEVLAGANVLTF; DNA: TGTGCGCCAACCGAGGTTTTGGCGGGGGCCAACGTCCTGACTTTC
V: TRBV7-2; size: many; J: TRBJ1-1; D: -; CDR3: CASSWEDTEAFF; DNA: TGTGCCAGCAGTTGGGAGGACACTGAAGCTTTCTTT